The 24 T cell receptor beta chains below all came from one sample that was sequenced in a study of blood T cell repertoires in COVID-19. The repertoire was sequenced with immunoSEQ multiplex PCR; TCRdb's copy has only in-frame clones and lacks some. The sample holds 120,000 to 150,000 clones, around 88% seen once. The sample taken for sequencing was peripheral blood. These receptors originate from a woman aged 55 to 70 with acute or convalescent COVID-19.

The CDR3 DNA follows: TGTGCCAGTAGTATTGTCGGAGTTCCCTTAAGAGGCTACACCTTC. Its translation: CASSIVGVPLRGYTF. V usage is TRBV19 and J usage is TRBJ1-2; D uncertain. V was pared by 3 bases and J by 8 bases, with 19 bases between. The length of the CDR3 is 15 residues. CDR1 is LNHDA, CDR2 SQIVND, per germline (reference sequence). Filled out from reference TRBV19 and TRBJ1-2, the complete variable domain reads DGGITQSPKYLFRKEGQNVTLSCEQNLNHDAMYWYRQDPGQGLRLIYYSQIVNDFQKGDIAEGYSVSREKKESFPLTVTSAQKNPTAFYLCASSIVGVPLRGYTFGSGTRLTVV.

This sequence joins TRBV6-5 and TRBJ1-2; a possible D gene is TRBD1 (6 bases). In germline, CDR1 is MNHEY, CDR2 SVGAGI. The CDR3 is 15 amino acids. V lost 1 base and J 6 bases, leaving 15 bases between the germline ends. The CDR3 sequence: CASSYWTASADGYTF. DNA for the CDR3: TGTGCCAGCAGTTACTGGACAGCCAGTGCGGATGGCTACACCTTC.

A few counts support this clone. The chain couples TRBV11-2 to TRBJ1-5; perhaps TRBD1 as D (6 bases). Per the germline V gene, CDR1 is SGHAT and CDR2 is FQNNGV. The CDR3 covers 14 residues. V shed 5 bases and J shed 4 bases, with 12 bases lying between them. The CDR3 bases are TGTGCCAGCAGCAATACAGGGAATAATCAGCCCCAGCATTTT. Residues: CASSNTGNNQPQHF. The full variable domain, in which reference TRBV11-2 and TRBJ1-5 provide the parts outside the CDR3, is EAGVAQSPRYKIIEKRQSVAFWCNPISGHATLYWYQQILGQGPKLLIQFQNNGVVDDSQLPKDRFSAERLKGVDSTLKIQPAKLEDSAVYLCASSNTGNNQPQHFGDGTRLSIL.

The CDR3 DNA reads as TGTGCCAGCAGTTCGACACATAACTATGGCTACACCTTC. This codes for CASSSTHNYGYTF. The chain recombines TRBV12-3 or TRBV12-4 with TRBJ1-2; D remains ambiguous. Trimming took off 4 bases at V and 1 base at J, with 7 bases between the two ends. CDR3 length equals 13 residues.

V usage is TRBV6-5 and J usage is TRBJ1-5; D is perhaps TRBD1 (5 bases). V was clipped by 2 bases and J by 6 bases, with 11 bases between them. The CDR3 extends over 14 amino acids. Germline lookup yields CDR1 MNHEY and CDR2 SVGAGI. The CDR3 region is CASSYGGSGQPQHF. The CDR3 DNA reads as TGTGCCAGCAGTTACGGGGGGTCAGGTCAGCCCCAGCATTTT.

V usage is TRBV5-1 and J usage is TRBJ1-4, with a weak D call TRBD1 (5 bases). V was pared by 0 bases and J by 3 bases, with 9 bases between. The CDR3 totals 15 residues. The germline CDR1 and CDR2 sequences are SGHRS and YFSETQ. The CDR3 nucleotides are TGCGCCAGCAGCTTGGGGGGCTTGTCTAATGAAAAACTGTTTTTT. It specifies CASSLGGLSNEKLFF.

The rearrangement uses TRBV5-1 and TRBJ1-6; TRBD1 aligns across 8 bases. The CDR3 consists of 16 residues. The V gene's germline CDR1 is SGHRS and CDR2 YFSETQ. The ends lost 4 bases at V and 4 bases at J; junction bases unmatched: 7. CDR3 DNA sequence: TGCGCCAGCAGCGTGACAGGGGACGAATATAATTCACCCCTCCACTTT. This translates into CASSVTGDEYNSPLHF.

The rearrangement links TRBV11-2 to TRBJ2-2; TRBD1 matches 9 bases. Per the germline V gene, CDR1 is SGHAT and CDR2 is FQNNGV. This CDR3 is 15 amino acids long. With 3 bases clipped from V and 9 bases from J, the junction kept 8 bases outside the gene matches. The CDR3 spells CASSFGTGNVWELFF. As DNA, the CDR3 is TGTGCCAGCAGCTTTGGGACAGGGAATGTTTGGGAGCTGTTTTTT.

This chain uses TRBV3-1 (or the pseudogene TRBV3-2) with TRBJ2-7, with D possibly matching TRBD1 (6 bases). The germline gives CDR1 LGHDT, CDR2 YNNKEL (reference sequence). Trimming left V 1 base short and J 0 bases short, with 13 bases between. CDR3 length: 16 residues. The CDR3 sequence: CASSQVRGGSSYEQYF. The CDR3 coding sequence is TGTGCCAGCAGCCAAGTTCGAGGGGGAAGCTCCTACGAGCAGTACTTC.

CDR3 nucleotide sequence: TGTGCCAGCAGCCCGCGGACAGGGTCGCCCGATTCACCCCTCCACTTT. Protein product: CASSPRTGSPDSPLHF. The rearrangement joins TRBV9 to TRBJ1-6; TRBD1 agrees at 8 bases. CDR1 SGDLS and CDR2 YYNGEE come from the germline V gene. V was clipped by 4 bases and J by 8 bases; unmatched bases: 11. This CDR3 spans 16 amino acids.

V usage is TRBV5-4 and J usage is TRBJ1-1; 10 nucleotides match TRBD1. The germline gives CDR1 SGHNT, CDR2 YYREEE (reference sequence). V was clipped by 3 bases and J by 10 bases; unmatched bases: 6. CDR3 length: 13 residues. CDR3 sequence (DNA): TGTGCCAGCAGCTCCCTCCGGGACAGGGGAGCTTTCTTT. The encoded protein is CASSSLRDRGAFF.

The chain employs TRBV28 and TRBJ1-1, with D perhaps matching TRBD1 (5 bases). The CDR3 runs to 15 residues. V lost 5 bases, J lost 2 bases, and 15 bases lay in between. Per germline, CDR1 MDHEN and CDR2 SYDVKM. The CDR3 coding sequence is TGTGCCAGCAGTCCAAGACAGTACACCAACACTGAAGCTTTCTTT. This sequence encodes CASSPRQYTNTEAFF. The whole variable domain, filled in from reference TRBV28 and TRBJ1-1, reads DVKVTQSSRYLVKRTGEKVFLECVQDMDHENMFWYRQDPGLGLRLIYFSYDVKMKEKGDIPEGYSVSREKKERFSLILESASTNQTSMYLCASSPRQYTNTEAFFGQGTRLTVV.

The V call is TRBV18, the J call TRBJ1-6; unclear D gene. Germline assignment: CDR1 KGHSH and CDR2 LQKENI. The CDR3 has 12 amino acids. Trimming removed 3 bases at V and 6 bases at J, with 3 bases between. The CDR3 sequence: CASSPLNSPLHF. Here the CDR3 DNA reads TGTGCCAGCTCACCCCTTAATTCACCCCTCCACTTT.

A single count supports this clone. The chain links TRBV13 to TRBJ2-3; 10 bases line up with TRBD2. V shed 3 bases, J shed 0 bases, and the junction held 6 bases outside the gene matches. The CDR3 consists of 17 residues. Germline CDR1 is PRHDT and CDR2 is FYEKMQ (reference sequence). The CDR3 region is CASSFRIAGGSTDTQYF. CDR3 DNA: TGTGCCAGCAGCTTTAGGATAGCGGGGGGTAGCACAGATACGCAGTATTTT.

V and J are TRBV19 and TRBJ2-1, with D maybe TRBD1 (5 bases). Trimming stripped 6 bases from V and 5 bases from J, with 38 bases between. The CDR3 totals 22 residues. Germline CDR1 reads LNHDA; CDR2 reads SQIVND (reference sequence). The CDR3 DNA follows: TGTGCCAGTAGCCCAGGACGGACGGCCGGGTCAGTAGTCTCGACAGAAAACAATGAGCAGTTCTTC. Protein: CASSPGRTAGSVVSTENNEQFF.

CDR3 DNA sequence: TGTGCCACCAGTGATAGGTCGTCGACAGTCCAAGAGACCCAGTACTTC. This encodes CATSDRSSTVQETQYF. The gene calls are TRBV24-1 and TRBJ2-5; weak D call: TRBD1 (5 bases). V lost 3 bases to trimming and J lost 1 base, with 14 bases between them. This CDR3 is 16 amino acids long. The germline V gene has CDR1 KGHDR and CDR2 SFDVKD.

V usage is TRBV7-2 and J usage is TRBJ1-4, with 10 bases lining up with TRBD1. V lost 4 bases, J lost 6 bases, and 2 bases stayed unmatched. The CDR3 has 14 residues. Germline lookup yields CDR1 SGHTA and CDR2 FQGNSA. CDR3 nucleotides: TGTGCCAGCAGCTCGGACAGGGGGGATGAAAAACTGTTTTTT. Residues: CASSSDRGDEKLFF. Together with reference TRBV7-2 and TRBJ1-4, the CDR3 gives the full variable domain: GAGVSQSPSNKVTEKGKDVELRCDPISGHTALYWYRQSLGQGLEFLIYFQGNSAPDKSGLPSDRFSAERTGGSVSTLTIQRTQQEDSAVYLCASSSDRGDEKLFFGSGTQLSVL.

CDR3 loop: CASSSPRFPRSGYTF. The CDR3 DNA reads as TGTGCCAGCAGCTCACCCAGGTTCCCACGGTCTGGCTACACCTTC. This chain uses TRBV11-2 with TRBJ1-2; D remains unclear. The germline V gene encodes CDR1 SGHAT and CDR2 FQNNGV. Trimming shortened V by 4 bases and J by 7 bases, and 19 bases separated the two germline ends. The CDR3 is 15 residues long.

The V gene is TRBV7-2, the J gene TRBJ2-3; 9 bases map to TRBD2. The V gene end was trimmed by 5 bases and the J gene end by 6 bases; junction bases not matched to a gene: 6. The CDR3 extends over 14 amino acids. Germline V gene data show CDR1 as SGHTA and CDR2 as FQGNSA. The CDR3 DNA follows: TGTGCCAGCAGCATTGCTAGCGGGGCCGATACGCAGTATTTT. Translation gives CASSIASGADTQYF.

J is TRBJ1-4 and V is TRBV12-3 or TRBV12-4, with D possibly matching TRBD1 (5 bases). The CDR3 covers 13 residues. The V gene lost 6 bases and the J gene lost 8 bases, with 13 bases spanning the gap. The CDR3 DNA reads TGTGCCAGCAGCCCGACAGTAACGGAAAAACTGTTTTTT. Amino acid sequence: CASSPTVTEKLFF.

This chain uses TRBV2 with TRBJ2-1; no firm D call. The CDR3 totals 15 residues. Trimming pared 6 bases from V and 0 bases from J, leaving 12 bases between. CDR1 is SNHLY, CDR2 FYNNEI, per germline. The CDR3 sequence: CASRYIVSSYNEQFF. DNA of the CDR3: TGTGCCAGCAGGTATATCGTCAGCTCCTACAATGAGCAGTTCTTC.

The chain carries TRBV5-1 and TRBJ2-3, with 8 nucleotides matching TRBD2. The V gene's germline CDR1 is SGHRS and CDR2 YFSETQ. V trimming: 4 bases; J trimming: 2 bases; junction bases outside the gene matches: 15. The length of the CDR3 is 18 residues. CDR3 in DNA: TGCGCCAGCAGCAACGACCCGGGTGGCGGGGGGACCACAGATACGCAGTATTTT. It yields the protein CASSNDPGGGGTTDTQYF.

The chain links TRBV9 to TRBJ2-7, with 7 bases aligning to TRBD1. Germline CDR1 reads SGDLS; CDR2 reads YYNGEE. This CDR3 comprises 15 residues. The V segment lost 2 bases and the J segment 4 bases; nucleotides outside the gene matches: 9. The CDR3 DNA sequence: TGTGCCAGCAGCGTTGACAGGGATGAAACTTACGAGCAGTACTTC. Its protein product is CASSVDRDETYEQYF. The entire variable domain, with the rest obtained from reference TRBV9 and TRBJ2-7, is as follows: DSGVTQTPKHLITATGQRVTLRCSPRSGDLSVYWYQQSLDQGLQFLIQYYNGEERAKGNILERFSAQQFPDLHSELNLSSLELGDSALYFCASSVDRDETYEQYFGPGTRLTVT.

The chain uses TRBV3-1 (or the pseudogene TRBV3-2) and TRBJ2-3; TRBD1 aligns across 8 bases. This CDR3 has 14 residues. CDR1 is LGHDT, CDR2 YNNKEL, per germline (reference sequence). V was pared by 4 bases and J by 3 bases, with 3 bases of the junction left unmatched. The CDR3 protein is CASSPGTGTDTQYF. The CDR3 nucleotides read TGTGCCAGCAGCCCAGGGACAGGTACAGATACGCAGTATTTT.